One and the same sample provided the 3 T cell receptor beta chains below, sequenced in a study of T cell responses to AZD1222 COVID-19 vaccine. This table comes from immunoSEQ multiplex PCR, and its TCRdb copy is limited to in-frame clones, with some not included. In the table there are 95,000 to 100,000 clones, 70% to 85% of which are singletons. The starting material was peripheral blood, obtained 28 days after the second AZD1222 dose. These receptors came from an adult who received the AZD1222 COVID-19 vaccine.

The genes are TRBV2 and TRBJ1-1; no firm D call. Looked up from germline, CDR1 is SNHLY and CDR2 is FYNNEI. Trimming pared 1 base from V and 4 bases from J, leaving 13 bases between. The CDR3 runs 15 residues. Here the CDR3 reads CASSEDPGVGTEAFF. CDR3 coding DNA: TGTGCCAGCAGTGAAGATCCTGGGGTGGGCACTGAAGCTTTCTTT.

This sequence joins TRBV9 and TRBJ1-5; D perhaps matches TRBD1 (5 bases). There are 14 residues in the CDR3. The germline gives CDR1 SGDLS, CDR2 YYNGEE. The V end was cut by 3 bases, the J end by 11 bases, with 18 bases between. CDR3 in amino acids: CASSASSQGRAQHF. DNA of the CDR3: TGTGCCAGCAGCGCCTCATCTCAGGGTAGAGCCCAGCATTTT. Filled out from reference TRBV9 and TRBJ1-5, the complete variable domain reads DSGVTQTPKHLITATGQRVTLRCSPRSGDLSVYWYQQSLDQGLQFLIQYYNGEERAKGNILERFSAQQFPDLHSELNLSSLELGDSALYFCASSASSQGRAQHFGDGTRLSIL.

The chain joins TRBV7-7 to TRBJ2-7; TRBD2 is a possible D gene (5 bases). The length of the CDR3 is 13 residues. V was trimmed by 3 bases and J by 5 bases, leaving 11 bases between them. Germline V gene data show CDR1 as SSHAT and CDR2 as FNYEAQ (reference sequence). The CDR3 DNA reads TGTGCCAGCAGCTTGGGGTCGGGGAACGAGCAGTACTTC. It yields the protein CASSLGSGNEQYF. Together with reference TRBV7-7 and TRBJ2-7, the CDR3 gives the full variable domain: GAGVSQSPRYKVTKRGQDVTLRCDPISSHATLYWYQQALGQGPEFLTYFNYEAQPDKSGLPSDRFSAERPEGSISTLTIQRTEQRDSAMYRCASSLGSGNEQYFGPGTRLTVT.